This T cell receptor beta chain stems from a study of spatial heterogeneity in lung cancer. Notes on the study in general: Within tumors, counts of expanded alpha and beta TCRs tracked tumor mutation counts.

Time point given: sample taken at primary tumor resection. TCRdb ran MiXCR on the 5' RACE reads and lists one entry per CDR3 protein. Among 9,000 to 9,500 distinct CDR3 sequences listed, roughly 6.7% were seen once. CDR1 is LGHDT and CDR2 is YNNKEL in the germline V gene (reference sequence). The ends lost 1 base at V and 1 base at J; junction bases unmatched: 7. The CDR3 extends over 17 amino acids. This clonotype was seen many times. What it binds is unknown. The clonotype comes from a male donor with early-stage non-small cell lung cancer. V is TRBV3-1 and J is TRBJ2-3; 8 positions match TRBD1. The specimen comprised lung tumor tissue, sampled at surgery. CDR3 in amino acids: CASSQGYRTGRTDTQYF. The CDR3 nucleotides are TGTGCCAGCAGCCAAGGTTATAGGACAGGGCGCACAGATACGCAGTATTTT.